The sequence of this T cell receptor (beta chain) was determined in a study of shared clonotypes between healthy human individuals. The assay ran at deep level. Unsorted PBMC DNA sequencing spanned ten immunoSEQ deep assay plates. Produced via immunoSEQ multiplex PCR; TCRdb's table is partial and in-frame only. The table includes around 500,000 clones, around 75% detected once. This clone was detected a few times. The antigen remains undetermined. Points from the study as a whole: The sole specimen, blood, was sampled, and tissue repertoires likely differ.

The study drew all its donors from Caucasian adults living in Nashville, Tennessee. The receptor's source is a woman between 40 and 50 years old in good health. Some clones in this sample may be carry-over from other donors' samples. Input material: PBMCs.

The CDR3 region is CASGSGGNQPQHF. The CDR3 coding sequence is TGTGCTAGTGGCTCAGGGGGCAATCAGCCCCAGCATTTT. The chain couples TRBV12-5 to TRBJ1-5, with a weak D call TRBD1 (6 bases). The CDR3 consists of 13 residues. CDR1 and CDR2 (germline): LGHNT, FRNRAP. Trimming shortened V by 6 bases and J by 2 bases, and 8 bases separated the two germline ends.